Listed below are T cell receptor beta chains from one sample, sequenced in a study of blood T cell repertoires in COVID-19. Generated by immunoSEQ multiplex PCR, the TCRdb table keeps only in-frame clones and is missing some. The sample carries about 480,000 clones, more than 85% recorded once. Input material: PBMCs or T cells enriched from blood (not recorded which). The receptors originated from a woman aged 55-69 years who had recovered from COVID-19. The CDR3 runs from the conserved cysteine through the conserved F or W. A D gene is named only where the DNA matches it firmly. Rows may omit the clone size; those that give it use once, few, many or a size class.

>TRBD2|TRBV13|-|TRBJ2-2
CASTQRGSLAGELFF
TGTGCCAGCACCCAGCGGGGGTCCTTGGCCGGGGAGCTGTTTTTT
>-|TRBV30|-|TRBJ2-1
CAWSVLTRNEQFF
TGTGCCTGGAGTGTTCTCACGAGGAATGAGCAGTTCTTC
>TRBD1|TRBV6-6|-|TRBJ1-4
CASITDRGRGKLFF
TGTGCCAGCATTACGGACAGGGGGAGAGGAAAACTGTTTTTT
>TRBD1|TRBV29-1|once|TRBJ1-6
CSVPTGQGPNSPLHF
TGCAGCGTCCCGACGGGACAGGGACCTAATTCACCCCTCCACTTT
>-|TRBV19|-|TRBJ1-4
CASSWQESEKLFF
TGTGCCAGTAGTTGGCAAGAAAGTGAAAAACTGTTTTTT
>-|TRBV12-3/TRBV12-4|once|TRBJ1-4
CASSRGSGILFF
TGTGCCAGCAGTCGGGGTAGTGGTATCCTGTTTTTT
>TRBD2|TRBV9|-|TRBJ2-2
CASSVVSGAGELFF
TGTGCCAGCAGCGTAGTAAGCGGGGCCGGGGAGCTGTTTTTT
>-|TRBV11-2|-|TRBJ1-5
CASSLTQNQPQHF
TGTGCCAGCAGCTTAACACAGAATCAGCCCCAGCATTTT
>-|TRBV15|-|TRBJ1-2
CATSRERSLYTF
TGTGCCACCAGCAGAGAAAGGAGCCTCTACACCTTC
>TRBD2|TRBV24-1|-|TRBJ2-1
CATSDLSGGTTYNEQFF
TGTGCCACCAGTGACCTTAGCGGGGGGACTACCTACAATGAGCAGTTCTTC
>TRBD2|TRBV5-4|-|TRBJ2-2
CASSLAGRTSQNTGELFF
TGTGCCAGCAGCTTGGCGGGCAGGACTAGCCAGAACACCGGGGAGCTGTTTTTT
>-|TRBV13|once|TRBJ1-5
CASSRRRDYSNQPQHF
TGTGCCAGCAGCCGGAGGAGGGACTATAGCAATCAGCCCCAGCATTTT
>-|TRBV5-1|-|TRBJ2-7
CASSLAAGSYEQYF
TGCGCCAGCAGCTTGGCCGCGGGCTCCTACGAGCAGTACTTC
>TRBD1|TRBV2|-|TRBJ1-5
CASSPGQSSNQPQHF
TGTGCCAGCAGTCCGGGACAGAGTAGCAATCAGCCCCAGCATTTT
>TRBD1|TRBV10-3|-|TRBJ1-1
CAISEGTGLNTEAFF
TGTGCCATCAGTGAAGGGACAGGCCTCAACACTGAAGCTTTCTTT
>TRBD2|TRBV6-2/TRBV6-3|-|TRBJ2-1
CASTPGTSGGFSYNEQFF
TGTGCCAGCACCCCCGGGACTAGCGGGGGGTTCTCCTACAATGAGCAGTTCTTC